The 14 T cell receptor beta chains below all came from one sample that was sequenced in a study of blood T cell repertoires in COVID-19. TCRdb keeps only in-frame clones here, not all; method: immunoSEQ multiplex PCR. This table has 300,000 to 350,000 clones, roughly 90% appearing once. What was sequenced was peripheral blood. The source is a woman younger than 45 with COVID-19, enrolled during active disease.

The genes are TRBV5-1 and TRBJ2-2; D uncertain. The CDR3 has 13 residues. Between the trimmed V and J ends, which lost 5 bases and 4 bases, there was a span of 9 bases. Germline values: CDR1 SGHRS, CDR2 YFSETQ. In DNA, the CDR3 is TGCGCCAGCAGTTCCGGTAGCACCGGGGAGCTGTTTTTT. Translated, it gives CASSSGSTGELFF.

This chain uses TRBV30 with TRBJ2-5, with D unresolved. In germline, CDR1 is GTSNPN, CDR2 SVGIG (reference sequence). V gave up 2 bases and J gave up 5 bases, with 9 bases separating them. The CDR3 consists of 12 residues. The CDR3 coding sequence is TGTGCCTGGAGTACCTCGGGTGAGACCCAGTACTTC. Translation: CAWSTSGETQYF.

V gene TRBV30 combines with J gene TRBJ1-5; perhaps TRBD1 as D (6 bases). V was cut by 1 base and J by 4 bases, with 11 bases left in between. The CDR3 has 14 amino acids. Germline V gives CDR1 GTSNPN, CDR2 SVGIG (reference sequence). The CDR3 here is CAWSAAQGNQPQHF. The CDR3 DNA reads TGTGCCTGGAGTGCGGCACAGGGAAATCAGCCCCAGCATTTT.

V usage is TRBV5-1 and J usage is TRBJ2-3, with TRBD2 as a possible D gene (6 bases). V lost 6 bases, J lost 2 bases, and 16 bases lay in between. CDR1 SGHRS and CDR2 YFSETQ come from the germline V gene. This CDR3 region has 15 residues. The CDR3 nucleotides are TGCGCCAGCATGGAGGGTGGTGTTTTCACAGATACGCAGTATTTT. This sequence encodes CASMEGGVFTDTQYF.

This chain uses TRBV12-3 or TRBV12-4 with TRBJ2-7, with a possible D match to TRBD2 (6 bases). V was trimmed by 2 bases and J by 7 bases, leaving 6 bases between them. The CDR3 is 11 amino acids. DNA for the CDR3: TGTGCCAGCAGTTTACGGGGGGAGCAGTACTTC. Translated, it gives CASSLRGEQYF.

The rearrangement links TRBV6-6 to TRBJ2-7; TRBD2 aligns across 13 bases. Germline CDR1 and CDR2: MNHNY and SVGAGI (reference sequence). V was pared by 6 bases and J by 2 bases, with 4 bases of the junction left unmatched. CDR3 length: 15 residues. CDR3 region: CASSKLAGGTYEQYF. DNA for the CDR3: TGTGCCAGCAGCAAACTAGCGGGAGGGACCTACGAGCAGTACTTC.

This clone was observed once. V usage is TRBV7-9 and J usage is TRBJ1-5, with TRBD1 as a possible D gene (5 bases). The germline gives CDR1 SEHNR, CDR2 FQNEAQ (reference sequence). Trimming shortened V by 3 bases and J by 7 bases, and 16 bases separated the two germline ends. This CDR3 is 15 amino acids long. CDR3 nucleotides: TGTGCCAGCAGCTTGGGGACTGCCTTTGCCCAGCCCCAGCATTTT. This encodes CASSLGTAFAQPQHF.

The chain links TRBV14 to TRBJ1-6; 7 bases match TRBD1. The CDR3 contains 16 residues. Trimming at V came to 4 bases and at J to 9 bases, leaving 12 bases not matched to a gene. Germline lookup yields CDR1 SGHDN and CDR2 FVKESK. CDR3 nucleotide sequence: TGTGCCAGCAGCCTAAAGTTCGGGCAGGGGGGTTCACCCCTCCACTTT. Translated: CASSLKFGQGGSPLHF. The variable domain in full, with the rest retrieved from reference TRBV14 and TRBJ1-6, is EAGVTQFPSHSVIEKGQTVTLRCDPISGHDNLYWYRRVMGKEIKFLLHFVKESKQDESGMPNNRFLAERTGGTYSTLKVQPAELEDSGVYFCASSLKFGQGGSPLHFGNGTRLTVT.

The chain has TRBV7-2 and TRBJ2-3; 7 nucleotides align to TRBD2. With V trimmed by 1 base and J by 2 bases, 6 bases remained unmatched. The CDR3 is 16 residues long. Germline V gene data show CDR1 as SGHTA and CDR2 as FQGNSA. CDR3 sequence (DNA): TGTGCCAGCAGCTTAGTCCCAGCGGGGCTCACAGATACGCAGTATTTT. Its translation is CASSLVPAGLTDTQYF.

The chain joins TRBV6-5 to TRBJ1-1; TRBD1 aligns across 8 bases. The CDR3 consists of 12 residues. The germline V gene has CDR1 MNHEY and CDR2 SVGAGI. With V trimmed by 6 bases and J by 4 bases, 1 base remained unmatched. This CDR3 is CASRQGATEAFF. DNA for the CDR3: TGTGCCAGCAGGCAGGGGGCCACTGAAGCTTTCTTT.

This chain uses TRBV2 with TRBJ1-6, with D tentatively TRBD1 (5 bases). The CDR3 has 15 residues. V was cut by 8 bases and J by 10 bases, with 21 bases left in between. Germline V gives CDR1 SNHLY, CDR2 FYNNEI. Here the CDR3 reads CASRVSSGGNSPLHF. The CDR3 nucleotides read TGTGCCAGCCGGGTTTCCTCGGGGGGGAACTCACCCCTCCACTTT.

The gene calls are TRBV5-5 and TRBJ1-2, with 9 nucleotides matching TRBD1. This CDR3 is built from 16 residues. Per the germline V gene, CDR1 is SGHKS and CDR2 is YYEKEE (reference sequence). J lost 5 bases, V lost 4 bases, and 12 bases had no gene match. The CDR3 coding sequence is TGTGCCAGCAGCCCGCCATCCTTAGACAGGGGGTATGGCTACACCTTC. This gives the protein CASSPPSLDRGYGYTF.

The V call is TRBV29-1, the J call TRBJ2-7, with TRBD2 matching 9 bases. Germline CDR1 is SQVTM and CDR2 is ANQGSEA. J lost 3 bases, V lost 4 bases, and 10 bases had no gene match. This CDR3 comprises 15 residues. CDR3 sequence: CSVGHVRAGGYEQYF. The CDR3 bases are TGCAGCGTTGGGCACGTTAGAGCGGGAGGCTACGAGCAGTACTTC.

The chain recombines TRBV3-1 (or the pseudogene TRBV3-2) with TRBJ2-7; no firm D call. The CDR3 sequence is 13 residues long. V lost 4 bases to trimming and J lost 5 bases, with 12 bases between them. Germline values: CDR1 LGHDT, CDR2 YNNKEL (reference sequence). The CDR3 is CASSLLQWDEQYF. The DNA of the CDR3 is TGTGCCAGCAGCCTCCTACAGTGGGACGAGCAGTACTTC.